Listed below are T cell receptor beta chains from one sample, sequenced in a study of identical twins. MiXCR was run by TCRdb on the 5' RACE reads, yielding one entry per CDR3 protein. The sample lists 310,000 or so distinct CDR3 sequences; just under 9.5% were seen once. The same data also went into a second study, on yellow fever vaccine responses in identical twins.

The sequencing input was CD8+ T cells sorted from blood. These receptors came from a woman aged 18-30 years in good health. The CDR3 runs from the conserved cysteine through the conserved F or W. The D gene is left open where the match is weak. The listing skips clone size in some rows; elsewhere it reads once, few, many or a size class.

d_call,j_call,v_call,clone_size,cdr3_aa,cdr3_nt
-,TRBJ2-1,TRBV4-2,few,CASSQGTTDYEQFF,TGTGCCAGCAGCCAAGGAACCACGGATTACGAGCAGTTCTTC
-,TRBJ2-3,TRBV10-3,many,CAISDLRDGSSTDTQYF,TGTGCCATCAGTGACCTGAGGGACGGATCTAGCACAGATACGCAGTATTTT
TRBD2,TRBJ2-1,TRBV10-3,many,CAISDEGLAEFIYNEQFF,TGTGCCATCAGTGATGAGGGACTAGCGGAATTTATTTACAATGAGCAGTTCTTC
TRBD1,TRBJ1-1,TRBV27,few,CASSQGEGGYTEAFF,TGTGCCAGCTCCCAAGGGGAAGGGGGCTACACTGAAGCTTTCTTT
TRBD2,TRBJ2-1,TRBV6-2/TRBV6-3,many,CASSLTSDYNEQFF,TGTGCCAGCAGCCTAACTAGCGACTACAATGAGCAGTTCTTC
-,TRBJ1-1,TRBV3-1,few,CASSPLQGPEAFF,TGTGCCAGCAGCCCCCTACAGGGCCCTGAAGCTTTCTTT
TRBD2,TRBJ2-3,TRBV3-1,-,CASSQVSSFLTSGTDTQYF,TGTGCCAGCAGCCAAGTAAGTTCCTTTTTGACTAGCGGCACAGATACGCAGTATTTT
-,TRBJ2-1,TRBV7-2,-,CASSFGVYNEQFF,TGTGCCAGCAGCTTCGGCGTCTACAATGAGCAGTTCTTC
-,TRBJ2-5,TRBV7-9,few,CASSTGPVQLQETQYF,TGTGCCAGCAGCACGGGACCGGTACAGCTCCAAGAGACCCAGTACTTC
TRBD1,TRBJ2-7,TRBV7-8,-,CASSLARGFNEQYF,TGTGCCAGCAGCTTGGCCAGGGGGTTCAACGAGCAGTACTTC
TRBD2,TRBJ2-1,TRBV27,many,CASSLGLGNEQFF,TGTGCCAGCAGTTTAGGACTAGGCAATGAGCAGTTCTTC
-,TRBJ2-2,TRBV30,-,CASGLGTGGELFF,TGTGCCTCAGGACTGGGAACGGGCGGGGAGCTGTTTTTT
TRBD2,TRBJ2-7,TRBV4-2,many,CASSLRGGDEQYF,TGTGCCAGCAGCTTACGCGGGGGGGACGAGCAGTACTTC
-,TRBJ2-7,TRBV27,-,CASSLFGLAGPPYEQYF,TGTGCCAGCAGTTTATTCGGGCTAGCTGGCCCCCCTTACGAGCAGTACTTC
TRBD1,TRBJ2-5,TRBV7-9,-,CASSSGTGYETQYF,TGTGCCAGCAGCTCCGGGACAGGGTATGAGACCCAGTACTTC
-,TRBJ2-2,TRBV5-4,-,CASRSAFTGELFF,TGTGCCAGCAGATCTGCATTTACCGGGGAGCTGTTTTTT
TRBD2,TRBJ2-3,TRBV6-1,many,CASSPLGGDTQYF,TGTGCCAGCAGTCCCCTCGGGGGGGATACGCAGTATTTT
-,TRBJ2-1,TRBV5-5,-,CASSLSDGGYNEQFF,TGTGCCAGCAGCTTGAGTGACGGCGGTTACAATGAGCAGTTCTTC
TRBD1,TRBJ2-1,TRBV20-1,many,CSARVNRGYNEQFF,TGCAGTGCTAGAGTTAACAGGGGCTACAATGAGCAGTTCTTC
TRBD2,TRBJ2-1,TRBV29-1,many,CSVGTSGRDEQFF,TGCAGCGTAGGGACTAGCGGGAGGGATGAGCAGTTCTTC
-,TRBJ2-3,TRBV18,few,CASSPPGPLRDTQYF,TGTGCCAGCTCACCACCGGGACCCCTGCGGGATACGCAGTATTTT
TRBD1,TRBJ1-2,TRBV7-9,-,CASSLAETGVYGYTF,TGTGCCAGCAGCTTAGCGGAGACAGGGGTCTATGGCTACACCTTC
TRBD2,TRBJ2-2,TRBV11-1,many,CASSPPGGGTANTGELFF,TGTGCCAGCAGCCCCCCGGGCGGGGGGACCGCGAACACCGGGGAGCTGTTTTTT
-,TRBJ1-2,TRBV6-1,few,CASSTSQNYGYTF,TGTGCCAGCAGTACCAGCCAGAACTATGGCTACACCTTC
TRBD1,TRBJ2-7,TRBV28,many,CASNVRDRRHEQYF,TGTGCCAGCAACGTCCGGGACAGACGCCACGAGCAGTACTTC
-,TRBJ2-7,TRBV30,few,CAWSEGVGDEQYF,TGTGCCTGGAGTGAGGGAGTAGGAGACGAGCAGTACTTC
TRBD1,TRBJ1-3,TRBV12-3/TRBV12-4,many,CASSHLPRDRDGNTIYF,TGTGCCAGCAGCCACTTGCCCCGGGACAGGGATGGAAACACCATATATTTT
-,TRBJ2-3,TRBV9,few,CASSPGGITSTDTQYF,TGTGCCAGCAGCCCAGGGGGGATTACTAGCACAGATACGCAGTATTTT
-,TRBJ1-4,TRBV5-1,few,CASSTRGTGNEKLFF,TGCGCCAGCAGCACGAGGGGCACAGGGAATGAAAAACTGTTTTTT
-,TRBJ1-5,TRBV6-8,few,CAPPRNRDPQPQHF,TGTGCACCCCCCCGTAACAGGGACCCTCAGCCCCAGCATTTT
TRBD1,TRBJ1-2,TRBV4-3,few,CASSPRDSTGYTF,TGCGCCAGCAGCCCGAGGGACAGTACTGGCTACACCTTC
-,TRBJ2-7,TRBV6-1,few,CASTDVSSYEQYF,TGTGCCAGCACGGACGTTAGCTCCTACGAGCAGTACTTC
-,TRBJ2-7,TRBV29-1,many,CSVERSGSYEQYF,TGCAGCGTTGAACGGTCAGGCTCCTACGAGCAGTACTTC
-,TRBJ1-2,TRBV20-1,-,CSAYRKQTDYGYTF,TGCAGTGCTTACAGAAAGCAGACGGACTATGGCTACACCTTC
TRBD2,TRBJ2-5,TRBV7-9,few,CASRAPTTSAETQYF,TGTGCCAGCAGGGCCCCGACTACTAGCGCGGAGACCCAGTACTTC
TRBD1,TRBJ2-1,TRBV27,-,CASGLTGVGSYNEQFF,TGTGCCAGCGGGCTGACAGGGGTGGGCTCCTACAATGAGCAGTTCTTC
-,TRBJ2-1,TRBV29-1,few,CSVDLVSVSSYNEQFF,TGCAGCGTTGACCTTGTTAGCGTAAGCTCCTACAATGAGCAGTTCTTC
TRBD1,TRBJ2-7,TRBV30,-,CAWTTGQGAGEQYF,TGTGCCTGGACGACGGGACAGGGGGCTGGAGAGCAGTACTTC
-,TRBJ2-3,TRBV7-3,many,CASSLGPPSTDTQYF,TGTGCCAGCAGCTTAGGGCCTCCTAGCACAGATACGCAGTATTTT
-,TRBJ2-1,TRBV6-2/TRBV6-3,few,CASSPEGGLTGGWVNEQFF,TGTGCCAGCAGTCCCGAGGGGGGACTTACGGGGGGTTGGGTGAATGAGCAGTTCTTC
-,TRBJ2-5,TRBV4-1,few,CASSGQAGETQYF,TGCGCCAGCAGCGGCCAGGCGGGCGAGACCCAGTACTTC
-,TRBJ1-2,TRBV5-6,-,CASSLFGTQYGYTF,TGTGCCAGCAGCTTGTTCGGGACACAATATGGCTACACCTTC
-,TRBJ2-7,TRBV7-9,many,CASSFYGSSEQYF,TGTGCCAGCAGCTTCTACGGCTCCTCCGAGCAGTACTTC
-,TRBJ2-1,TRBV29-1,few,CSVGTLRGDEQFF,TGCAGCGTTGGGACCCTCCGGGGCGATGAGCAGTTCTTC
TRBD2,TRBJ2-7,TRBV7-9,many,CASSYPGGYEQYF,TGTGCCAGCAGTTATCCGGGAGGCTACGAGCAGTACTTC
-,TRBJ2-7,TRBV5-1,many,CASSESGTQYEQYF,TGCGCCAGCAGCGAATCCGGGACTCAGTACGAGCAGTACTTC
TRBD1,TRBJ2-4,TRBV5-5,few,CASSYGTGGEYF,TGTGCCAGCAGCTATGGGACAGGGGGCGAATACTTC
TRBD1,TRBJ2-1,TRBV11-2,many,CASSTRQGSYNEQFF,TGTGCCAGCAGCACCCGACAGGGAAGTTACAATGAGCAGTTCTTC
TRBD2,TRBJ2-7,TRBV29-1,few,CSVLGGSSYEQYF,TGCAGCGTTCTGGGGGGGTCGTCATACGAGCAGTACTTC
-,TRBJ1-2,TRBV6-1,many,CASSESRQAHYGYTF,TGTGCCAGCAGTGAATCTCGCCAGGCACACTATGGCTACACCTTC
TRBD2,TRBJ2-7,TRBV11-1,few,CASSQALAESYEQYF,TGTGCCAGCAGCCAGGCACTAGCGGAATCTTACGAGCAGTACTTC
-,TRBJ1-1,TRBV11-2,many,CASSWTDMNTEAFF,TGTGCCAGCAGTTGGACAGACATGAACACTGAAGCTTTCTTT